This TCR beta chain derives from a study of blood T cell repertoires in COVID-19 (dated by TCRdb to 2020 to 2022). Describing the broader study: Collaborator samples came from the United States, Italy and Spain and covered acute and convalescent phases of COVID-19. Where available, HLA class I and class II types were taken from metadata supplied by the sample provider and were not determined by assay-based typing. The dataset comprised deeply sampled blood TCRbeta repertoires from subjects exposed to, actively infected with, or recovered from COVID-19. The material from the prospective study consisted of cDNA or gDNA derived from T cells, B-cell-depleted T cells, or PBMCs. Samples were obtained from the ongoing ImmuneRACE study (first 160 participants) and from over 1,000 subjects provided by 6 global collaborators. Sample metadata almost always included a de-identified subject ID, COVID-19 status, age in years and sex. The repertoires were released in a freely available public database meant as a resource for research on the immune response to SARS-CoV-2.

The research as a whole found: The amount of clinical and demographic metadata varied by source and participant and was provided uncurated.

The immunoSEQ Assay, a bias-controlled multiplex PCR, was used to amplify TCRbeta CDR3 regions from genomic DNA. Regarding the original processing steps: Within the assay, amplification of reference gene primers was used to estimate how many nucleated cells each sample contained. To quantify the absolute abundance of each unique TCRbeta CDR3 rearrangement, sequence reads were collapsed and filtered. For each sample, productive Simpson clonality was calculated by taking the square root of Simpson's diversity index across productive rearrangements. In its TCRdb copy, this immuneACCESS table keeps in-frame sequences only and misses some clones. Where compared with another copy, unresolved V genes explain less than half of these, and the others have no known cause. V and J calls and clone size follow that table, whereas D and trimming were derived from the DNA. Here the sample has about 68,000 clones; approximately 86% occur a single time. The biggest ten clones account for more than 1.4% of the sample.

Whole blood was collected in K2EDTA tubes by collaborating institutions according to the institutions' own protocols. For TCRbeta analysis, collaborators shipped samples as frozen whole blood, isolated PBMCs, or DNA extracted from either of those sample types. Details on this clone: It lacks a known antigen. Base quality data are lacking; no much larger clone is found one base away.

The TCR comes from a woman aged 55-70 years with acute or convalescent COVID-19. Source material: peripheral blood.

The bases are TGCAGCGTTGGGGACAGGGGGTCCGAGCAGTACTTC. Its protein is CSVGDRGSEQYF. The receptor chain draws on TRBV29-1 and TRBJ2-7, and TRBD1 matches 11 of the central bases. Sequences SQVTM (CDR1) and ANQGSEA (CDR2) are obtained from the germline V gene. From its cysteine to its phenylalanine, the CDR3 spans 12 amino acids. Left in the record is the CDR3 DNA by itself, 36 bases read in frame from the first base. At the junction V is shortened by 4 bases and J by 6 bases; bases outside the gene matches: 2.